This is a list of T cell receptor beta chains from one sample in a study of T cells in Graves' hyperthyroidism and ophthalmopathy. Via MiXCR, TCRdb re-called the multiplex PCR reads, giving one row per CDR3 protein. The data contain about 700,000 distinct CDR3 sequences, 14% of them singletons. Sequences were obtained from blood. Every receptor here comes from a woman between 18 and 30 years old with Graves' hyperthyroidism. CDR3s include the opening cysteine and the closing phenylalanine or tryptophan. Fields, in order: V gene, D gene, J gene, clone size, CDR3 protein, CDR3 DNA. The D gene is left open where the match is weak. Size is omitted from some rows. Given values are once, few, many or a class for expanded clones.

TRBV9	.	TRBJ2-3	once	CASSPVGLRTDTQYF	TGTGCCAGCAGCCCAGTGGGACTCCGCACAGATACGCAGTATTTT
TRBV20-1	.	TRBJ2-1	many	CSGRSSAYNEQFF	TGCAGTGGAAGGTCTAGCGCCTACAATGAGCAGTTCTTC
TRBV4-1	.	TRBJ1-4	.	CASSQDGGGEKLFF	TGCGCCAGCAGCCAAGATGGGGGGGGTGAAAAACTGTTTTTT
TRBV10-3	TRBD1	TRBJ2-1	.	CAISDPRVGTGAEQFF	TGTGCCATCAGTGACCCCCGCGTTGGGACAGGGGCTGAGCAGTTCTTC
TRBV7-6	.	TRBJ2-5	few	CASSLGGVGETQYF	TGTGCCAGCAGCTTAGGGGGGGTCGGGGAGACCCAGTACTTC
TRBV11-2	.	TRBJ2-6	few	CASSPGGQAEVSGANVLTF	TGTGCCAGCAGCCCGGGGGGACAGGCGGAAGTCTCTGGGGCCAACGTCCTGACTTTC
TRBV12-3/TRBV12-4	TRBD2	TRBJ2-7	few	CATRRAGGSYEQYF	TGTGCGACAAGACGAGCGGGAGGCTCCTACGAGCAGTACTTC
TRBV24-1	TRBD1	TRBJ2-3	.	CATSDQDRGPDTQYF	TGTGCCACCAGTGATCAAGACAGGGGCCCGGATACGCAGTATTTT
TRBV5-1	.	TRBJ1-2	.	CASSSNRVGYTF	TGCGCCAGCAGCTCAAACAGGGTCGGCTACACCTTC
TRBV28	TRBD2	TRBJ2-3	many	CASSTQRDAQYF	TGTGCCAGCAGTACTCAGCGGGATGCGCAGTATTTT
TRBV11-3	.	TRBJ2-1	many	CASSSLEGSGLPSSYNEQFF	TGTGCCAGCAGCTCGTTAGAGGGATCGGGACTCCCGAGCTCCTACAATGAGCAGTTCTTC
TRBV7-9	.	TRBJ2-2	.	CASRLSPTGELFF	TGTGCCAGCAGACTCTCGCCTACCGGGGAGCTGTTTTTT
TRBV4-2	.	TRBJ2-2	few	CASSQDHSANTGELFF	TGTGCCAGCAGCCAAGATCATTCTGCGAACACCGGGGAGCTGTTTTTT
TRBV11-3	TRBD1	TRBJ2-1	.	CASRKTPGTGGEHSNEQFF	TGTGCCAGCAGAAAAACCCCCGGGACAGGGGGCGAGCACTCCAATGAGCAGTTCTTC
TRBV13	TRBD2	TRBJ2-7	.	CASSPGAGGGDEQYF	TGTGCCAGCAGCCCAGGGGCGGGAGGAGGAGACGAGCAGTACTTC
TRBV24-1	.	TRBJ1-5	many	CATSDTGTKSNQPQHF	TGTGCCACCAGTGATACCGGGACAAAGAGCAATCAGCCCCAGCATTTT
TRBV7-3	.	TRBJ2-3	.	CASSSRVADTQYF	TGTGCCAGCAGCTCCCGGGTAGCAGATACGCAGTATTTT
TRBV18	.	TRBJ1-2	few	CASSPTPKTGGYGYTF	TGTGCCAGCTCCCCTACGCCTAAGACAGGTGGCTATGGCTACACCTTC
TRBV19	.	TRBJ2-2	.	CATQAGYTGELSF	TGTGCCACCCAGGCGGGATACACCGGGGAGCTGTCTTTT
TRBV6-1	.	TRBJ1-5	many	CASSEEGSNQPQHF	TGTGCCAGCAGTGAAGAAGGTAGCAATCAGCCCCAGCATTTT
TRBV27	.	TRBJ1-6	few	CASSLYRQIYNSPLHF	TGTGCCAGCAGTCTCTACCGACAGATTTATAATTCACCCCTCCACTTT
TRBV5-4	TRBD2	TRBJ2-3	.	CASGPAGVFTDTQYF	TGTGCCAGCGGCCCAGCGGGAGTTTTCACAGATACGCAGTATTTT
TRBV20-1	.	TRBJ2-1	many	CSARAKGVGSYNEQFF	TGCAGTGCTAGAGCGAAAGGGGTGGGCTCCTACAATGAGCAGTTCTTC
TRBV4-1	TRBD2	TRBJ2-1	many	CASSRGLAGRHNEQFF	TGCGCCAGCAGCCGAGGACTAGCGGGGAGACACAATGAGCAGTTCTTC
TRBV30	TRBD2	TRBJ2-1	.	CAWSVLAGFDEQFF	TGTGCCTGGAGTGTGCTAGCGGGATTCGATGAGCAGTTCTTC
TRBV28	.	TRBJ2-2	many	CASSMGTLRLENTGELFF	TGTGCCAGCAGTATGGGGACCTTACGATTAGAGAACACCGGGGAGCTGTTTTTT
TRBV7-2	.	TRBJ2-5	.	CASSLAGGRGLRETQYF	TGTGCCAGCAGCTTAGCCGGGGGGAGGGGGCTAAGGGAGACCCAGTACTTC
TRBV18	.	TRBJ2-1	.	CASSLTRVPYNEQFF	TGTGCCAGCTCACTCACTAGGGTTCCTTACAATGAGCAGTTCTTC
TRBV11-2	TRBD1	TRBJ2-1	.	CASSPIPAGQGAIVGNEQFF	TGTGCCAGCAGCCCAATACCCGCGGGACAGGGGGCCATAGTGGGCAATGAGCAGTTCTTC